The 20 T cell receptor beta chains in this list originate from one sample, sequenced in a study of Ad26.COV2.S vaccination and SARS-CoV-2 variants. Libraries were prepared by immunoSEQ multiplex PCR; TCRdb keeps only in-frame clonotypes and omits some of them. The repertoire holds about 350,000 clones, around 90% seen once, with about 6.4% in the top ten. Treatment in this sample: about 20 received Ad26.COV2.S at low or high dose, single or two shots; roughly five received placebo; per-sample allocation not given. Samples analyzed were those drawn on day 63 after the first vaccine or placebo injection. Sample: peripheral blood, taken in a trial of Ad26.COV2.S vaccine versus placebo. The receptor source for this set is a person between 18 and 59 years old who received the Ad26.COV2.S COVID-19 vaccine or a placebo.

The J gene is TRBJ2-7, the V gene TRBV5-1, with D tentatively TRBD1 (5 bases). The CDR3 length is 12 residues. The ends were cut back, 2 bases at V and 3 bases at J, with 6 bases in the middle. CDR1 SGHRS and CDR2 YFSETQ come from the germline V gene. The CDR3 protein is CASSFDSYEQYF. The CDR3 nucleotides are TGCGCCAGCAGCTTCGACAGCTACGAGCAGTACTTC.

The chain uses TRBV6-2 or TRBV6-3 and TRBJ2-7; D call uncertain. Germline V gives CDR1 MNHEY, CDR2 SVGEGT. V lost 4 bases, J lost 2 bases, and 12 bases lay in between. CDR3 length equals 14 residues. The CDR3 nucleotides read TGTGCCAGCAGTTCCTATCTTGGTACCTACGAGCAGTACTTC. Protein sequence: CASSSYLGTYEQYF.

This clone occurred once. CDR3 nucleotide sequence: TGTGCCAGTAGCCGAGGACAGGGCTTGGACTATGGCTACACCTTC. As protein: CASSRGQGLDYGYTF. The rearrangement links TRBV19 to TRBJ1-2; 8 bases fit TRBD1. Germline loops: CDR1 LNHDA, CDR2 SQIVND (reference sequence). The trim removed 6 bases at V and 3 bases at J, leaving 9 bases unmatched. The CDR3 spans 15 residues.

This CDR3 is CASSIDPRDAYEQYF. The CDR3, as DNA: TGTGCCAGTAGTATAGATCCCCGGGACGCCTACGAGCAGTACTTC. The chain employs TRBV19 and TRBJ2-7, with D possibly being TRBD1 or TRBD2 (5 bases each). The V and J ends lost 0 bases and 2 bases respectively, with 11 bases between them. Germline CDR1 reads LNHDA; CDR2 reads SQIVND (reference sequence). The CDR3 covers 15 residues. Filled out from reference TRBV19 and TRBJ2-7, the complete variable domain reads DGGITQSPKYLFRKEGQNVTLSCEQNLNHDAMYWYRQDPGQGLRLIYYSQIVNDFQKGDIAEGYSVSREKKESFPLTVTSAQKNPTAFYLCASSIDPRDAYEQYFGPGTRLTVT.

The chain has TRBV11-2 and TRBJ1-1, with D perhaps matching TRBD1 (5 bases). CDR3 size: 13 residues. Germline CDR1 SGHAT, CDR2 FQNNGV. V shed 5 bases and J shed 8 bases, with 15 bases lying between them. The CDR3 sequence is CASSVQVNPEAFF. The CDR3 region has the DNA TGTGCCAGCAGCGTACAGGTTAACCCCGAAGCTTTCTTT. Filled out from reference TRBV11-2 and TRBJ1-1, the complete variable domain reads EAGVAQSPRYKIIEKRQSVAFWCNPISGHATLYWYQQILGQGPKLLIQFQNNGVVDDSQLPKDRFSAERLKGVDSTLKIQPAKLEDSAVYLCASSVQVNPEAFFGQGTRLTVV.

V is TRBV5-8 and J is TRBJ1-5; a weak D match, TRBD1 (5 bases). The V and J ends lost 0 bases and 5 bases respectively, with 9 bases between them. The germline CDR1 and CDR2 sequences are SGHTS and YDEGEE. This CDR3 has 14 residues. CDR3 sequence (DNA): TGTGCCAGCAGCTTGGTGTGGGGCGATCAGCCCCAGCATTTT. Encoded protein: CASSLVWGDQPQHF.

In nucleotides, the CDR3 is TGCGCCAGCAGCCGGAGAGGCAGGGGAGGGGACGAAAAACTGTTTTTT. This codes for CASSRRGRGGDEKLFF. The chain carries TRBV5-1 and TRBJ1-4, with D possibly matching TRBD1 (6 bases). The CDR3 runs to 16 residues. The V end lost 4 bases, the J end lost 8 bases, and 21 bases lay between the germline ends. CDR1 and CDR2 (germline): SGHRS, YFSETQ.

The J gene is TRBJ1-5, the V gene TRBV19; tentatively, D is TRBD1 (5 bases). The CDR3 is made up of 18 amino acids. V shed 3 bases and J shed 2 bases, with 20 bases lying between them. Looked up from germline, CDR1 is LNHDA and CDR2 is SQIVND (reference sequence). CDR3 DNA sequence: TGTGCCAGTAGTATCAAAGGCTTGACAGCTCTCGGCAATCAGCCCCAGCATTTT. It is translated as CASSIKGLTALGNQPQHF. Combining the CDR3 with reference TRBV19 and TRBJ1-5 gives the whole variable domain DGGITQSPKYLFRKEGQNVTLSCEQNLNHDAMYWYRQDPGQGLRLIYYSQIVNDFQKGDIAEGYSVSREKKESFPLTVTSAQKNPTAFYLCASSIKGLTALGNQPQHFGDGTRLSIL.

This CDR3 reads CASSQGTAYGYTF. Here the CDR3 DNA reads TGTGCCAGCAGCCAAGGGACGGCATATGGCTACACCTTC. The chain joins TRBV3-1 (or the pseudogene TRBV3-2) to TRBJ1-2; no reliable D call. The CDR3 is 13 amino acids. Germline V lookup: CDR1 LGHDT, CDR2 YNNKEL (reference sequence). V was cut by 1 base and J by 5 bases, with 8 bases left in between.

This chain uses TRBV18 with TRBJ2-2, with 13 bases aligning to TRBD2. The CDR3 contains 17 residues. The V gene end was trimmed by 8 bases and the J gene end by 3 bases; junction bases not matched to a gene: 9. Germline V gene data show CDR1 as KGHSH and CDR2 as LQKENI. CDR3 sequence (DNA): TGTGCCAGCGAACGAGGACTAGCGGGAGTCGACACCGGGGAGCTGTTTTTT. The encoded protein is CASERGLAGVDTGELFF.

The rearrangement joins TRBV7-9 to TRBJ1-2; possible D gene TRBD1, 6 bases. Per germline, CDR1 SEHNR and CDR2 FQNEAQ (reference sequence). The length of the CDR3 is 14 residues. V shed 1 base and J shed 4 bases, with 10 bases lying between them. The CDR3 DNA follows: TGTGCCAGCAGCTTAGGGCAGGGGAGCTATGGCTACACCTTC. Its protein product is CASSLGQGSYGYTF.

This chain joins TRBV14 and TRBJ2-7; D is possibly TRBD2 (5 bases). Trimming left V 0 bases short and J 5 bases short, with 14 bases between. Germline V gives CDR1 SGHDN, CDR2 FVKESK. CDR3 length: 15 residues. The DNA for the CDR3 is TGTGCCAGCAGCCAAGAGGCCCACTTGAGGGACGAGCAGTACTTC. Translated: CASSQEAHLRDEQYF. The full variable domain, rest sourced from reference TRBV14 and TRBJ2-7, is EAGVTQFPSHSVIEKGQTVTLRCDPISGHDNLYWYRRVMGKEIKFLLHFVKESKQDESGMPNNRFLAERTGGTYSTLKVQPAELEDSGVYFCASSQEAHLRDEQYFGPGTRLTVT.

V and J are TRBV5-4 and TRBJ2-2; 10 nucleotides line up with TRBD2. The V gene end was trimmed by 4 bases and the J gene end by 6 bases; junction bases not matched to a gene: 15. CDR1 is SGHNT, CDR2 YYREEE, per germline (reference sequence). This CDR3 contains 18 residues. CDR3 protein: CASSSPPGSGGAAGELFF. CDR3 in DNA: TGTGCCAGCAGCAGTCCCCCGGGGAGCGGGGGGGCCGCCGGGGAGCTGTTTTTT. Based on the CDR3 plus reference TRBV5-4 and TRBJ2-2, the full variable domain is ETGVTQSPTHLIKTRGQQVTLRCSSQSGHNTVSWYQQALGQGPQFIFQYYREEENGRGNFPPRFSGLQFPNYSSELNVNALELDDSALYLCASSSPPGSGGAAGELFFGEGSRLTVL.

This clone occurred once. V and J are TRBV2 and TRBJ1-2, with 7 bases aligning to TRBD1. J gave up 4 bases and V 3 bases, and 8 bases lay outside the gene matches. Germline-derived CDR1 and CDR2 are SNHLY and FYNNEI. This CDR3 spans 15 amino acids. CDR3 protein: CASSEEGAGSYGYTF. The CDR3 DNA sequence: TGTGCCAGCAGTGAGGAGGGGGCGGGAAGCTATGGCTACACCTTC.

In the case of this clone: The same CDR3 is also encoded by other DNA sequences in this sample. The chain has TRBV5-6 and TRBJ1-5, with D perhaps TRBD1 (6 bases). Trimming took 2 bases from V and 0 from J, leaving 9 bases between them. CDR1 and CDR2 from the germline V gene are SGHDT and YYEEEE. CDR3 length: 15 amino acids. The CDR3 here is CASSLGGYSNQPQHF. The DNA for the CDR3 is TGTGCCAGCAGCTTAGGGGGATATAGCAATCAGCCCCAGCATTTT.

Comments on this clone: The sample has other DNA sequences that encode this CDR3 too. The rearrangement uses TRBV12-3 or TRBV12-4 and TRBJ2-5; D gene uncertain. V was cut by 2 bases and J by 4 bases, with 2 bases left in between. This CDR3 comprises 11 residues. Here the CDR3 DNA reads TGTGCCAGCAGTTTAAGAGAGACCCAGTACTTC. This sequence encodes CASSLRETQYF.

This chain uses TRBV28 with TRBJ1-2; D gene ambiguous. Trimming removed 5 bases from V and 7 bases from J, with 14 bases in between. This CDR3 comprises 13 residues. The germline V gene encodes CDR1 MDHEN and CDR2 SYDVKM. The CDR3 nucleotides are TGTGCCAGCAGTCCCCGCCCCCTACTTGGCTACACCTTC. This codes for CASSPRPLLGYTF.

CDR3 sequence: CASSYSRGLGVQYF. The CDR3 coding sequence is TGTGCCAGCAGTTACTCAAGGGGACTGGGAGTGCAGTACTTC. The chain joins TRBV6-5 to TRBJ2-7; perhaps TRBD2 as D (6 bases). Germline V gene sequence: CDR1 MNHEY, CDR2 SVGAGI. The CDR3 totals 14 residues. V gave up 0 bases and J gave up 9 bases, with 15 bases separating them.

The genes are TRBV7-9 and TRBJ2-5; D ambiguous. Germline CDR1 SEHNR, CDR2 FQNEAQ (reference sequence). Deletions cut 2 bases from V and 1 base from J, with 20 bases between. This CDR3 has 18 amino acids. The CDR3: CASSLKGRWSAAQETQYF. The DNA for the CDR3 is TGTGCCAGCAGCTTAAAGGGAAGGTGGTCCGCGGCCCAAGAGACCCAGTACTTC.

This sequence joins TRBV29-1 and TRBJ1-2, with D possibly matching TRBD1 (5 bases). CDR3 size: 16 residues. V lost 2 bases to trimming and J lost 4 bases, with 20 bases between them. CDR1 and CDR2 (germline): SQVTM, ANQGSEA. CDR3 sequence reads: CSVESAGGSVIYGYTF. In nucleotides, the CDR3 is TGCAGCGTTGAAAGTGCGGGGGGATCAGTAATCTATGGCTACACCTTC.